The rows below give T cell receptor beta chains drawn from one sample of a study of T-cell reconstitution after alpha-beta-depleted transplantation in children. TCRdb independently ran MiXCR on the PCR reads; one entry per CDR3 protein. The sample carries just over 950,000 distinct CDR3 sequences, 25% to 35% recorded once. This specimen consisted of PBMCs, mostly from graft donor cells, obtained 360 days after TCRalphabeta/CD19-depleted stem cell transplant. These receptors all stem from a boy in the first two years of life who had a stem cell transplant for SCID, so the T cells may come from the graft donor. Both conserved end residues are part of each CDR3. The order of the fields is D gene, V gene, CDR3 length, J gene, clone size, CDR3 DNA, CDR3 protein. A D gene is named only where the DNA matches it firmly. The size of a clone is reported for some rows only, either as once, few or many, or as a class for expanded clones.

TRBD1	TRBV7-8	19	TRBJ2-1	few	TGTGCCAGCAGCTTAGCGCCGATTTGGACAGGCCCTCGAGACAATGAGCAGTTCTTC	CASSLAPIWTGPRDNEQFF
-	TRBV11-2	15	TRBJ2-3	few	TGTGCCAGCAGCTTAGACGGGACCCTCGCAGATACGCAGTATTTT	CASSLDGTLADTQYF
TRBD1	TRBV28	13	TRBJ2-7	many	TGTGCCAGCAGTTGGGACAGGGTCTCCGAGCAGTACTTC	CASSWDRVSEQYF
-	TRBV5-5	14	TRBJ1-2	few	TGTGCCAGCAGTCACCGGGGCTCTGACTATGGCTACACCTTC	CASSHRGSDYGYTF
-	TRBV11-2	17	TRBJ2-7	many	TGTGCCAGCAGCTTAACCCAGACAGGGAGCGGGGCCTACGAGCAGTACTTC	CASSLTQTGSGAYEQYF
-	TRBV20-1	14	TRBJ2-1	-	TGCAGTGCTGAGTACGGACTTTTAGACAATGAGCAGTTCTTC	CSAEYGLLDNEQFF
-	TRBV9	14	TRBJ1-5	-	TGTGCCAGCAGCGGCACAGGTGCCTTGAGGCCCCAGCATTTT	CASSGTGALRPQHF
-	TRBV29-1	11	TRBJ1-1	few	TGCAGCGTTGAGAAGAACACTGAAGCTTTCTTT	CSVEKNTEAFF
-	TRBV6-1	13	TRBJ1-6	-	TGTGCCAGCGGGACCGCCTATAATTCACCCCTCCACTTT	CASGTAYNSPLHF
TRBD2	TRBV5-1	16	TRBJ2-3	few	TGCGCCAGCAGCTCGAAACTAGCGGGGGGCACAGATACGCAGTATTTT	CASSSKLAGGTDTQYF
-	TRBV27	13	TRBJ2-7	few	TGTGCCACCAGGGACACCCGAGGCTACGAGCAGTACTTC	CATRDTRGYEQYF
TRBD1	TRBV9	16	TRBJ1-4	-	TGTGCCAGCAGCGTAGGGGGACAGGGCACGGGTGAAAAACTGTTTTTT	CASSVGGQGTGEKLFF
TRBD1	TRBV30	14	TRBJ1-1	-	TGTGCCTGGAGTCCCTTCACAGGGGGCACTGAAGCTTTCTTT	CAWSPFTGGTEAFF
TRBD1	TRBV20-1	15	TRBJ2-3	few	TGCAGTGCGAAAAGTGGACAGGGTGGGGAAGATACGCAGTATTTT	CSAKSGQGGEDTQYF
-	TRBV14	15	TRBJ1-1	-	TGTGCCAGCAGCCAAGCCAGGGGCGCAGGAACTGAAGCTTTCTTT	CASSQARGAGTEAFF
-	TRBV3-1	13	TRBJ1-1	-	TGTGCCAGCAGCCCCAAGGGGGGCGGTGAAGCTTTCTTT	CASSPKGGGEAFF
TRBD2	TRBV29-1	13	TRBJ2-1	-	TGCAGCGTTACCGGGACTAGTAACAATGAGCAGTTCTTC	CSVTGTSNNEQFF
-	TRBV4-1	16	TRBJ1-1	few	TGCGCCAGCAGCCAAGATTGGGACTGGACTAAACCTGAAGCTTTCTTT	CASSQDWDWTKPEAFF
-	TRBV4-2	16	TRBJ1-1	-	TGTGCCAGCAGCCAAGGAGGGGACATTAGGAACACTGAAGCTTTCTTT	CASSQGGDIRNTEAFF
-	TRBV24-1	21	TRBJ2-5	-	TGTGCCAACCACCTACACCATACGGACATGCCGAGCCTACGGTCGAAAGAGACCCAGTACTTC	CANHLHHTDMPSLRSKETQYF
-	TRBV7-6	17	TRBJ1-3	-	TGTGCCAGCAGCTCCCGTTTGGGCCAGAGCTCTGGAAACACCATATATTTT	CASSSRLGQSSGNTIYF
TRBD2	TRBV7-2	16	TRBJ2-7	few	TGTGCCAGCAGCCCGCGGACTAGCGGGAGGCCCAACGAGCAGTACTTC	CASSPRTSGRPNEQYF
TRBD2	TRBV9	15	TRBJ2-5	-	TGTGCCAGCAGCGCAACCGGGAGGATAGAAGAGACCCAGTACTTC	CASSATGRIEETQYF
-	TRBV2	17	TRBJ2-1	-	TGTGCCAGCAGTGATCTCCGGCGGCAGGGAATCTACAATGAGCAGTTCTTC	CASSDLRRQGIYNEQFF
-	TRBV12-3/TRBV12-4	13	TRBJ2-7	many	TGTGCCAGCAGCTTAGAGGCATCCTACGAGCAGTACTTC	CASSLEASYEQYF
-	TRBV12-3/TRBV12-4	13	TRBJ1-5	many	TGTGCCAGCACCGACGGACAGAATCAGCCCCAGCATTTT	CASTDGQNQPQHF